This passage covers 28 T cell receptor beta chains from one sample sequenced in a study. Profiling relied on immunoSEQ multiplex PCR, and the TCRdb table lists in-frame clones only, not all of them. The sample lists tens of thousands of clones, approximately 92% occurring once. The sequencing input was PBMCs. These receptors all stem from a man in his forties or fifties with rheumatoid arthritis.

The CDR3 sequence: CASSLAIRDGYTF. The CDR3 DNA reads TGCGCCAGCAGCTTGGCGATCAGGGATGGCTACACCTTC. This chain links TRBV5-1 with TRBJ1-2; D perhaps matches TRBD1 (5 bases). The CDR3 consists of 13 residues. V lost 0 bases to trimming and J lost 6 bases, with 9 bases between them. Germline V gene lookup returns CDR1 SGHRS and CDR2 YFSETQ.

This clone came up once. V is TRBV25-1 and J is TRBJ1-1; D gene unclear. Trimming pared 6 bases from V and 7 bases from J, leaving 15 bases between. CDR3 length: 13 residues. The V gene's germline CDR1 is MGHDK and CDR2 SYGVNS. CDR3 loop: CASSPVGSDEAFF. The DNA for the CDR3 is TGTGCCAGCAGCCCGGTGGGTTCTGATGAAGCTTTCTTT.

This chain links TRBV5-6 with TRBJ1-5, with a tentative D call TRBD1 (5 bases). The CDR3 loop spans 16 amino acids. The germline gives CDR1 SGHDT, CDR2 YYEEEE. Trimming cost V 0 bases and J 0 bases, with 10 bases left between them. The CDR3 loop reads CASSLAGGLSNQPQHF. CDR3 sequence (DNA): TGTGCCAGCAGCTTGGCGGGGGGACTTAGCAATCAGCCCCAGCATTTT.

The chain links TRBV6-2 or TRBV6-3 to TRBJ2-2, with 8 nucleotides matching TRBD2. Trimming removed 2 bases from V and 2 bases from J; junction bases left unmatched: 7. The length of the CDR3 is 17 residues. The germline CDR1 and CDR2 sequences are MNHEY and SVGEGT. In DNA, the CDR3 is TGTGCCAGCAGTTACGGAGGGACTAGTCCAAACACCGGGGAGCTGTTTTTT. Translation gives CASSYGGTSPNTGELFF.

The chain joins TRBV28 to TRBJ1-2, with D uncertain. This CDR3 has 14 residues. V lost 8 bases and J lost 8, with 21 bases in between. Germline assignment: CDR1 MDHEN and CDR2 SYDVKM. The CDR3 reads CASRGGEFVRGYTF. As DNA, the CDR3 is TGTGCCAGCCGGGGTGGGGAATTCGTTCGGGGCTACACCTTC.

CDR3 protein: CASNIDSPGGYTF. The CDR3 region has the DNA TGTGCCAGCAATATCGACAGCCCGGGCGGCTACACCTTC. The chain couples TRBV6-5 to TRBJ1-2, with D possibly matching TRBD1 (5 bases). Germline V lookup: CDR1 MNHEY, CDR2 SVGAGI. The CDR3 has 13 residues. V shed 7 bases and J shed 8 bases, with 17 bases lying between them.

The chain is built from TRBV27 and TRBJ1-1; a possible D gene is TRBD1 (5 bases). Germline CDR1 MNHEY, CDR2 SMNVEV (reference sequence). V gave up 3 bases and J gave up 6 bases, with 14 bases separating them. This CDR3 has 14 residues. The DNA of the CDR3 is TGTGCCAGCAGTTTTCAAAGGGGAGGGGCTGAAGCTTTCTTT. Amino acids: CASSFQRGGAEAFF.

The rearrangement links TRBV5-5 to TRBJ1-1; D is unclear. The CDR3 totals 15 residues. Germline V gives CDR1 SGHKS, CDR2 YYEKEE (reference sequence). The V end lost 2 bases, the J end lost 0 bases, and 11 bases lay between the germline ends. The CDR3 DNA reads as TGTGCCAGCAGCTTAAGGACCGTCCTGAACACTGAAGCTTTCTTT. Translating gives CASSLRTVLNTEAFF.

This clone was detected a few times. V and J are TRBV5-6 and TRBJ2-2; D might be TRBD1 (5 bases). From germline, CDR1 is SGHDT and CDR2 YYEEEE. This CDR3 is built from 13 residues. The germline V and J ends were trimmed by 0 bases and 6 bases, with 6 bases remaining between them. The DNA for the CDR3 is TGTGCCAGCAGCTTGGCCAGGGCCGGGGAGCTGTTTTTT. Translating it yields CASSLARAGELFF.

This rearrangement joins TRBV15 to TRBJ2-1, with 12 bases aligning to TRBD1. V dropped 1 base and J dropped 8; count of bases not matched to a gene: 6. CDR1 is LNHNV, CDR2 YYDKDF, per germline (reference sequence). The CDR3 is made up of 16 amino acids. The CDR3 region has the DNA TGTGCCACCAGCAGAGCAGGGACAGGGGGCTTACATGAGCAGTTCTTC. Translation gives CATSRAGTGGLHEQFF.

CDR3 DNA: TGTGCCATCAGTGAGTCCAGGGGAAGGGAAAGAGGCACAGATACGCAGTATTTT. It codes for CAISESRGRERGTDTQYF. The chain carries TRBV10-3 and TRBJ2-3, with a tentative D call TRBD1 (6 bases). The CDR3 length is 18 residues. Germline loops: CDR1 ENHRY, CDR2 SYGVKD. Trimming pared 0 bases from V and 1 base from J, leaving 17 bases between.

The chain has TRBV15 and TRBJ2-6, with D unclear. The CDR3 consists of 15 residues. Between the trimmed V and J ends, which lost 0 bases and 0 bases, there was a span of 3 bases. Germline loops: CDR1 LNHNV, CDR2 YYDKDF (reference sequence). This chain's CDR3 is CATSRDNSGANVLTF. The CDR3 bases are TGTGCCACCAGCAGAGACAACTCTGGGGCCAACGTCCTGACTTTC.

The gene calls are TRBV24-1 and TRBJ2-1; D remains unclear. Trimming shortened V by 9 bases and J by 1 base, and 12 bases separated the two germline ends. Germline CDR1 reads KGHDR; CDR2 reads SFDVKD. The CDR3 extends over 14 amino acids. CDR3 protein: CATAARRSYNEQFF. The CDR3 coding sequence is TGTGCCACCGCCGCCAGGCGGTCCTACAATGAGCAGTTCTTC.

This clone has only one observation. V gene TRBV5-1 combines with J gene TRBJ2-2, with TRBD2 as a possible D gene (7 bases). The CDR3 covers 15 residues. Germline V gene sequence: CDR1 SGHRS, CDR2 YFSETQ. V shed 1 base and J shed 5 bases, with 12 bases lying between them. The CDR3 DNA sequence: TGCGCCAGCAGCTTGCAAAGCGGGACAACCGGGGAGCTGTTTTTT. Translation: CASSLQSGTTGELFF.

The chain uses TRBV6-2 or TRBV6-3 and TRBJ1-1; D is possibly TRBD1 (6 bases). This CDR3 contains 13 residues. Trimming pared 4 bases from V and 5 bases from J, leaving 11 bases between. Germline loops: CDR1 MNHEY, CDR2 SVGEGT. The CDR3 spells CASSSGVGTEAFF. In DNA, the CDR3 is TGTGCCAGCAGTTCAGGGGTAGGGACTGAAGCTTTCTTT.

The gene calls are TRBV7-3 and TRBJ2-7, with D perhaps TRBD2 (6 bases). This CDR3 is 12 amino acids long. Germline CDR1 is SGHTA and CDR2 is FQGTGA. V lost 5 bases and J 6 bases, leaving 11 bases between the germline ends. This chain's CDR3 is CASSPNGGEQYF. CDR3 bases: TGTGCCAGCAGCCCTAACGGGGGCGAGCAGTACTTC. Filled out from reference TRBV7-3 and TRBJ2-7, the complete variable domain reads GAGVSQTPSNKVTEKGKYVELRCDPISGHTALYWYRQSLGQGPEFLIYFQGTGAADDSGLPNDRFFAVRPEGSVSTLKIQRTERGDSAVYLCASSPNGGEQYFGPGTRLTVT.

The CDR3 nucleotides read TGTGCCAGCAGCCAGAGGGCCCAGGGCTACAATGAGCAGTTCTTC. It codes for CASSQRAQGYNEQFF. The chain has TRBV7-3 and TRBJ2-1, with D possibly being TRBD1 or TRBD2 (5 bases each). The CDR3 has 15 amino acids. Deletions cut 5 bases from V and 3 bases from J, with 14 bases between. In germline, CDR1 is SGHTA, CDR2 FQGTGA.

This chain uses TRBV19 with TRBJ2-7; tentatively, D is TRBD1 or TRBD2 (5 bases each). The CDR3 runs to 15 residues. The ends were cut back, 6 bases at V and 3 bases at J, with 18 bases in the middle. Germline V gene lookup returns CDR1 LNHDA and CDR2 SQIVND (reference sequence). The DNA of the CDR3 is TGTGCCAGTAGCTCTCCGAGGGGCTTAAGCTACGAGCAGTACTTC. Its protein product is CASSSPRGLSYEQYF.

The chain carries TRBV5-1 and TRBJ1-1, with 11 nucleotides matching TRBD1. This CDR3 is built from 15 residues. The J segment lost 4 bases and the V segment lost 5 bases, leaving 7 bases of the junction unmatched. Looked up from germline, CDR1 is SGHRS and CDR2 is YFSETQ. CDR3 region: CASRWTGTGGTEAFF. Here the CDR3 DNA reads TGCGCCAGCAGGTGGACCGGGACAGGGGGCACTGAAGCTTTCTTT.

This clone has a handful of counts. The chain uses TRBV6-2 or TRBV6-3 and TRBJ1-5, with D tentatively TRBD1 (5 bases). This CDR3 spans 15 amino acids. V gave up 0 bases and J gave up 3 bases, with 9 bases separating them. Germline values: CDR1 MNHEY, CDR2 SVGEGT. CDR3 in DNA: TGTGCCAGCAGTTACTCGGGGGTACTCAATCAGCCCCAGCATTTT. Its translation is CASSYSGVLNQPQHF.

The chain uses TRBV6-2 or TRBV6-3 and TRBJ2-3; D ambiguous. CDR1 MNHEY and CDR2 SVGEGT come from the germline V gene. This CDR3 is 13 amino acids long. Trimming left V 5 bases short and J 2 bases short, with 8 bases between. CDR3 region: CASSQPVTDTQYF. DNA for the CDR3: TGTGCCAGCAGTCAGCCCGTCACAGATACGCAGTATTTT.

CDR3 DNA: TGTGCCAGCAGCTCCGGACAGGGGGCTTTCACAGATACGCAGTATTTT. This sequence encodes CASSSGQGAFTDTQYF. This sequence joins TRBV4-2 and TRBJ2-3, with 11 nucleotides matching TRBD1. This CDR3 is built from 16 residues. J was trimmed by 2 bases and V by 5 bases; bases with no gene match: 6. Germline-derived CDR1 and CDR2 are LGHNA and YNFKEQ.

This rearrangement joins TRBV7-3 to TRBJ2-1, with 10 bases lining up with TRBD2. The ends lost 4 bases at V and 0 bases at J; junction bases unmatched: 6. In germline, CDR1 is SGHTA, CDR2 FQGTGA. The CDR3 runs to 17 residues. CDR3 bases: TGTGCCAGCAGCTCGATAGCGGGGGGACCCTCCTACAATGAGCAGTTCTTC. Protein: CASSSIAGGPSYNEQFF.

This clone showed up just once. The genes are TRBV30 and TRBJ2-2, with 8 bases identical to TRBD2. CDR1 and CDR2 from the germline V gene are GTSNPN and SVGIG (reference sequence). The CDR3 consists of 15 residues. V shed 7 bases and J 2 bases; nucleotides not matched to a gene: 9. The CDR3: CAFPFGGVNTGELFF. The DNA for the CDR3 is TGTGCCTTTCCCTTCGGGGGGGTTAACACCGGGGAGCTGTTTTTT. The complete variable domain, with remaining parts taken from reference TRBV30 and TRBJ2-2, reads SQTIHQWPATLVQPVGSPLSLECTVEGTSNPNLYWYRQAAGRGLQLLFYSVGIGQISSEVPQNLSASRPQDRQFILSSKKLLLSDSGFYLCAFPFGGVNTGELFFGEGSRLTVL.

This chain links TRBV5-4 with TRBJ1-1, with D hard to call. Germline CDR1 SGHNT, CDR2 YYREEE (reference sequence). This CDR3 comprises 14 residues. Deletions cut 8 bases from V and 1 base from J, with 15 bases between. In nucleotides, the CDR3 is TGTGCCAGTCATGGTTGGGTTGGGAACACTGAAGCTTTCTTT. Translated, it gives CASHGWVGNTEAFF.

V gene TRBV7-3 combines with J gene TRBJ2-5; TRBD2 aligns across 8 bases. V lost 4 bases and J lost 5; bases outside the gene matches: 3. The CDR3 covers 13 residues. Germline loops: CDR1 SGHTA, CDR2 FQGTGA. The CDR3 DNA sequence: TGTGCCAGCAGCTCGGGACTAGGGGAGACCCAGTACTTC. Protein sequence: CASSSGLGETQYF.

The gene calls are TRBV27 and TRBJ2-7; perhaps D is TRBD1 or TRBD2 (5 bases each). Germline-derived CDR1 and CDR2 are MNHEY and SMNVEV (reference sequence). With 6 bases removed from V and 0 bases from J, the gap between germline ends came to 12 bases. This CDR3 comprises 14 residues. The chain's CDR3 is CASSPRGTSYEQYF. The CDR3 DNA is TGTGCCAGCAGCCCTAGAGGGACCTCCTACGAGCAGTACTTC.

This clone has just one count. The rearrangement uses TRBV6-1 and TRBJ1-2, with unresolved D. This CDR3 is 14 amino acids long. CDR1 is MNHNS and CDR2 is SASEGT in the germline V gene. V was clipped by 2 bases and J by 2 bases, with 9 bases between them. The CDR3 nucleotides read TGTGCCAGCAGTGAATTCGGTACCAACTATGGCTACACCTTC. It codes for CASSEFGTNYGYTF.